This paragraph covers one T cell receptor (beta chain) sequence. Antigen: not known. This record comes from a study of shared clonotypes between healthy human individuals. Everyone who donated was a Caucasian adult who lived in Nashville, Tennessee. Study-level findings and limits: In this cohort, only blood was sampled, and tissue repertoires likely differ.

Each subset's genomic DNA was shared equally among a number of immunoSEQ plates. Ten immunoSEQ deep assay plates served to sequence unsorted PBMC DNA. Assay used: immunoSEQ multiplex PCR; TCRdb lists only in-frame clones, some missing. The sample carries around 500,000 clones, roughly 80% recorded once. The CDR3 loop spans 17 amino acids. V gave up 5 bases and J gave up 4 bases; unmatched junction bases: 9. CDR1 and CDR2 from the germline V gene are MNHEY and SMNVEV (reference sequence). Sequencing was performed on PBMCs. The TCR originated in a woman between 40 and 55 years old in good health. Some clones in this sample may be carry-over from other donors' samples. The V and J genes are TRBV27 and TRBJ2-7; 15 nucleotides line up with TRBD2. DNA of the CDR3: TGTGCCAGCAGTCCGCGGACTAGCGGGAGGGAGGCTTACGAGCAGTACTTC. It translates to CASSPRTSGREAYEQYF.